This T cell receptor beta chain was captured by sequencing in a study of cytomegalovirus exposure and HLA in healthy donors. About the study: HLA-typed donors were the source of tens of millions of unique TCRs, which an early data release held. Broader study findings: It was confirmed in vitro that a few of the CMV-associated chains were specific for CMV antigens. Researchers reported from a later analysis that most CMV-associated TCR beta chains appeared HLA-restricted. Across donors, sequencing depth was assumed by presence/absence analyses to be roughly uniform.

The V and J ends lost 1 base and 1 base respectively, with 16 bases between them. The V gene's germline CDR1 is SGHTA and CDR2 FQGNSA. The length of the CDR3 is 17 residues. Regarding this clone: Its antigen is currently unknown.

Researchers ran the PCR with 60 Vbeta and 13 Jbeta primers. Repertoires were generated with immunoSEQ multiplex PCR, while TCRdb's copy carries only in-frame clones and drops some. The sample lists just over 150,000 clones, about three quarters occurring once. Sequenced input: PBMCs. The V call is TRBV7-2, the J call TRBJ1-1; D not resolved. This receptor was identified in a woman aged 50 to 60 in good health and CMV-seropositive. The CDR3 region is CASSLDNTFRKNTEAFF. The CDR3 DNA reads TGTGCCAGCAGCTTAGATAACACATTTCGAAAGAACACTGAAGCTTTCTTT.